The T cell receptor (beta chain) described here comes from a study of radiation and T cells in renal cell carcinoma. The CDR3 length is 14 residues. Germline V lookup: CDR1 MNHNY, CDR2 SVGAGI (reference sequence). V was clipped by 1 base and J by 11 bases, with 17 bases between them. Time point indicated: baseline pretreatment blood. Treatment defined: 15 Gy SBRT to primary tumor, nephrectomy 4 weeks later. After SBRT, blood was collected at 2 and 4 weeks, plus baseline. The tumor was a clear cell renal cell carcinoma. The method was immunoSEQ multiplex PCR; TCRdb's version includes in-frame clones alone and lacks a portion of them. This repertoire shows about 95,000 clones, approximately 86% found once; its top ten account for roughly 8%. Of note for this clone: What it binds is unknown.

Findings and caveats of the study: Top tumor clonotypes rose in blood 2 weeks post-radiation, then contracted. Pretreatment tumor biopsies were lacking, so baseline clonotypes are unknown.

This TCR came from a man in his fifties with renal cell carcinoma. Sequencing used blood, obtained from a patient whose treatment included radiotherapy and nephrectomy. The chain has TRBV6-6 and TRBJ1-2, with D unclear. CDR3 region: CASSYLVSPSGYTF. The CDR3 DNA reads TGTGCCAGCAGTTACTTAGTTTCTCCTTCGGGGTACACCTTC.